This T cell receptor beta chain was retrieved from a study of CD8+CD57+ T cells in acquired aplastic anemia. CDR3 length: 12 amino acids. The germline V gene has CDR1 DFQATT and CDR2 SNEGSKA (reference sequence). The V end was cut by 6 bases, the J end by 6 bases, with 12 bases between. Study results and limitations: Patients shared some 30 CD8+ CDR3 sequences with controls.

It was genomic DNA that served as the template for profiling TCR beta VDJ and CDR3. TCRdb re-called the reads through MiXCR, storing one row per CDR3 protein. The sample gives around 200,000 distinct CDR3 sequences, around 60% of which show up once; 25% to 35% is in the top ten. Notes on this clonotype: What it recognizes is unknown.

The sequence came from a human donor in good health. V gene TRBV20-1 combines with J gene TRBJ2-1; D possibly corresponds to TRBD2 (6 bases). The sample consisted of sorted CD4+, CD8+, or CD8+CD57+ T cells (not recorded which) from PBMCs. As DNA, the CDR3 is TGCAGTGCCTTAGCGGTTCCCAATGAGCAGTTCTTC. Translation: CSALAVPNEQFF.